Following are 24 T cell receptor beta chains from one sample sequenced in a study of molecular identifiers for immune sequencing clone quantification. TCRdb used MiXCR to reprocess the PCR reads, holding one entry per CDR3 protein. Of 97,000 or so distinct CDR3 sequences in the sample, 20% to 30% are singletons; the top ten hold roughly 1%. Sequencing used naive CD8+ T cells from blood, with Jurkat cell RNA spiked in. As for subset: FACS-sorted CD8+CD4-CCR7+CD45RA+ naive T cells. These receptors were obtained from a human donor in good health. Some libraries in this study had Jurkat cell RNA spiked in.

The rearrangement joins TRBV20-1 to TRBJ1-4; no clear D. Germline assignment: CDR1 DFQATT and CDR2 SNEGSKA (reference sequence). This CDR3 region has 15 residues. V was clipped by 2 bases and J by 0 bases, with 10 bases between them. The CDR3 loop is CSARSATATNEKLFF. DNA for the CDR3: TGCAGTGCTAGAAGTGCGACTGCAACTAATGAAAAACTGTTTTTT.

This clonotype was seen more than once but under ten times. The rearrangement uses TRBV19 and TRBJ2-2, with D possibly being TRBD2 (5 bases). The germline CDR1 and CDR2 sequences are LNHDA and SQIVND (reference sequence). This CDR3 comprises 16 residues. V lost 6 bases and J lost 5, with 19 bases in between. In DNA form, the CDR3 reads TGTGCCAGTAGGGAAACGGGGTATGGCGGGACCGGGGAGCTGTTTTTT. It yields the protein CASRETGYGGTGELFF.

The V gene is TRBV6-2 or TRBV6-3, the J gene TRBJ1-5, with D hard to call. The ends were cut back, 1 base at V and 0 bases at J, with 16 bases in the middle. The CDR3 is 18 residues long. CDR1 and CDR2 (germline): MNHEY, SVGEGT. This chain's CDR3 is CASSYFSAAISSNQPQHF. In DNA, the CDR3 is TGTGCCAGCAGTTACTTTTCGGCAGCCATCTCTAGCAATCAGCCCCAGCATTTT.

This clonotype was recorded a few times. This chain links TRBV7-9 with TRBJ2-1; tentatively, D is TRBD2 (7 bases). CDR1 is SEHNR, CDR2 FQNEAQ, per germline (reference sequence). Trimming shortened V by 5 bases and J by 6 bases, and 17 bases separated the two germline ends. The CDR3 runs 15 residues. The CDR3 sequence is CASSRSTSRGNEQFF. In DNA form, the CDR3 reads TGTGCCAGCAGCCGTTCGACTAGCAGGGGCAATGAGCAGTTCTTC.

V and J are TRBV10-1 and TRBJ2-3, with 12 positions matching TRBD1. This CDR3 is 17 amino acids long. V shed 6 bases, J shed 4 bases, and the junction held 11 bases outside the gene matches. CDR1 and CDR2 from the germline V gene are WNHNN and SYGVQD (reference sequence). The CDR3 DNA is TGCGCCAGCAGCGAGGTACCGGGACAGGGGGCTCCAGATACGCAGTATTTT. Translation gives CASSEVPGQGAPDTQYF.

The V gene is TRBV5-3, the J gene TRBJ2-1; TRBD2 matches 10 bases. TRBV5-3 qualifies as an ORF whose function is uncertain. Trimming removed 8 bases from V and 3 bases from J; junction bases left unmatched: 14. The CDR3 runs to 17 residues. The CDR3 DNA sequence: TGTGCCAGCAGCCTGAACCTTGGACTAGCGGACTACAATGAGCAGTTCTTC. It encodes CASSLNLGLADYNEQFF.

This clonotype was counted at least ten times. V gene TRBV19 combines with J gene TRBJ2-7; D may be TRBD2 (5 bases). V gave up 3 bases and J gave up 7 bases, with 16 bases separating them. The CDR3 totals 14 residues. Germline V gives CDR1 LNHDA, CDR2 SQIVND (reference sequence). Here the CDR3 DNA reads TGTGCCAGTAGTATTGGTAGCGCACTTGGAGAGCAGTACTTC. The encoded protein is CASSIGSALGEQYF.

This clonotype has a handful of counts. The chain recombines TRBV28 with TRBJ2-7; the match to TRBD2 covers 10 bases. This CDR3 is built from 14 residues. With V trimmed by 3 bases and J by 4 bases, 3 bases remained unmatched. Germline V gives CDR1 MDHEN, CDR2 SYDVKM. The CDR3 region is CASSLSSGSYEQYF. The CDR3 DNA is TGTGCCAGCAGTTTGTCTAGCGGGAGTTACGAGCAGTACTTC. The full variable domain, in which reference TRBV28 and TRBJ2-7 provide the parts outside the CDR3, is DVKVTQSSRYLVKRTGEKVFLECVQDMDHENMFWYRQDPGLGLRLIYFSYDVKMKEKGDIPEGYSVSREKKERFSLILESASTNQTSMYLCASSLSSGSYEQYFGPGTRLTVT.

For this clonotype: This clone may be a read error of a much larger clone one base away. The CDR3 sequence: CAWEPRAGDYEQYF. The DNA for the CDR3 is TGTGCCTGGGAACCGAGGGCAGGGGACTACGAGCAGTACTTC. The chain is built from TRBV30 and TRBJ2-7, with D possibly being TRBD1 (6 bases). CDR3 size: 14 residues. Deletions cut 5 bases from V and 3 bases from J, with 17 bases between. Germline V gene sequence: CDR1 GTSNPN, CDR2 SVGIG (reference sequence).

Details on this clonotype: The junction differs from germline at one of its ends, possibly a read error. The chain carries TRBV2 and TRBJ2-1, with 10 positions matching TRBD1. The CDR3 length is 17 residues. Germline V gene lookup returns CDR1 SNHLY and CDR2 FYNNEI. The CDR3 bases are TGTGCCGGCAGTGAAAATTCGACAGGGGGCGACTACAATGAGCAGTTCTTC. Its translation is CAGSENSTGGDYNEQFF.

Notes on this clonotype: A much bigger clone sits one base away, suggesting this may be a read error. J is TRBJ1-2 and V is TRBV6-2 or TRBV6-3; D is unresolved. The CDR3 consists of 15 residues. With 5 bases removed from V and 0 bases from J, the gap between germline ends came to 13 bases. Germline values: CDR1 MNHEY, CDR2 SVGEGT. CDR3 in DNA: TGTGCCAGCAGTCACTTCCCAGGCACTAACTATGGCTACACCTTC. Encoded protein: CASSHFPGTNYGYTF.

Notes on this clonotype: Sequence at one end of the junction differs from germline and may be a read error. The rearrangement links TRBV6-6 to TRBJ2-1, with D perhaps matching TRBD2 (6 bases). The CDR3 is made up of 16 amino acids. In germline, CDR1 is MNHNY, CDR2 SVGAGI (reference sequence). DNA for the CDR3: TGTGCCAGCGGTTATTCGTGGCAGGGAGGATACAATGAGCGGTTCTTC. Translated, it gives CASGYSWQGGYNERFF.

Turning to this clonotype: The germline gene is not matched at one end of the junction; a read error may be the cause. The gene calls are TRBV4-3 and TRBJ2-5; TRBD2 is a possible D gene (6 bases). The CDR3 contains 16 residues. Germline V gene lookup returns CDR1 LGHNA and CDR2 YSLEER. CDR3 amino acids: CASSQETGLAQETRYF. CDR3 in DNA: TGCGCCAGCAGCCAAGAGACGGGCCTAGCGCAAGAGACCCGGTACTTC.

On this clonotype: At one end, the junction sequence differs from germline, possibly due to a read error. The V and J genes are TRBV7-9 and TRBJ2-7; D perhaps matches TRBD1 (6 bases). There are 12 residues in the CDR3. Germline V lookup: CDR1 SEHNR, CDR2 FQNEAQ (reference sequence). In DNA form, the CDR3 reads TGTGCCAACAGCTTAAAACCGGGACAAGGGTTCTTC. The encoded protein is CANSLKPGQGFF.

This clonotype was seen repeatedly, ten times or more. V usage is TRBV6-6 and J usage is TRBJ1-3; D gene uncertain. The CDR3 sequence is 16 residues long. V lost 7 bases to trimming and J lost 0 bases, with 16 bases between them. Germline CDR1 reads MNHNY; CDR2 reads SVGAGI (reference sequence). The CDR3: CASTQTVDHSGNTIYF. The DNA for the CDR3 is TGTGCCAGCACCCAAACGGTGGACCACTCTGGAAACACCATATATTTT.

This clonotype was detected ten times or more. The rearrangement uses TRBV5-4 and TRBJ1-1; D ambiguous. Germline V gene sequence: CDR1 SGHNT, CDR2 YYREEE (reference sequence). The germline V and J ends were trimmed by 7 bases and 8 bases, with 12 bases remaining between them. CDR3 size: 11 residues. CDR3: CASGTVGEAFF. CDR3 DNA: TGTGCCAGCGGTACTGTGGGAGAAGCTTTCTTT.

In the case of this clonotype: A much bigger clone sits one base away, suggesting this may be a read error. The V and J genes are TRBV4-1 and TRBJ1-1; 9 nucleotides line up with TRBD1. The CDR3 is 17 amino acids. Looked up from germline, CDR1 is MGHRA and CDR2 is YSYEKL. This CDR3 is CGSSPGQGPGESTEAFF. The CDR3 DNA sequence: TGCGGCAGCAGCCCCGGACAGGGGCCAGGGGAAAGCACTGAAGCTTTCTTT.

About this clonotype: A much larger clone differs by one base, so this may be a read error. This rearrangement joins TRBV4-3 to TRBJ2-7; 8 bases line up with TRBD1. The CDR3 spans 15 residues. CDR1 and CDR2 from the germline V gene are LGHNA and YSLEER. With 1 base clipped from V and 9 bases from J, the junction kept 11 bases outside the gene matches. In nucleotides, the CDR3 is TGCGCCAGCAGCCAAGCAAGGACAGGGAGTGACGCGCAGTACTTC. Residues: CASSQARTGSDAQYF.

Many counts were recorded for this clonotype. The CDR3 reads CATSREAGPYEQYF. CDR3 bases: TGTGCCACCAGCAGAGAGGCAGGACCCTACGAGCAGTACTTC. The chain recombines TRBV15 with TRBJ2-7; the D is unclear. V lost 0 bases and J lost 2, with 8 bases in between. CDR1 is LNHNV, CDR2 YYDKDF, per germline (reference sequence). The CDR3 runs to 14 residues.

This clonotype was detected only a few times. A much larger clone is a single base away; this may be a read error. V gene TRBV29-1 combines with J gene TRBJ2-3; no definite D call. Germline V lookup: CDR1 SQVTM, CDR2 ANQGSEA. Trimming cost V 1 base and J 3 bases, with 5 bases left between them. CDR3 length equals 12 residues. CDR3 loop: CSVEGFTDTQYF. CDR3 coding DNA: TGCAGCGTTGAAGGCTTTACAGATACGCAGTATTTT.

The rearrangement uses TRBV7-9 and TRBJ2-7, with 11 bases aligning to TRBD2. Germline V gene data show CDR1 as SEHNR and CDR2 as FQNEAQ (reference sequence). The length of the CDR3 is 17 residues. V lost 5 bases and J lost 6; bases outside the gene matches: 15. The CDR3 DNA sequence: TGTGCCAGCAGCAAACAGACACCGGGACTAGCGGACTTCGAGCAGTACTTC. Protein sequence: CASSKQTPGLADFEQYF.

This clonotype has ten or more counts. V usage is TRBV30 and J usage is TRBJ1-4, with D perhaps TRBD1 (5 bases). The CDR3 contains 20 residues. Germline CDR1 GTSNPN, CDR2 SVGIG (reference sequence). Trimming shortened V by 2 bases and J by 0 bases, and 25 bases separated the two germline ends. This CDR3 is CAWSNPQGIYERPTNEKLFF. The CDR3 region has the DNA TGTGCCTGGAGTAACCCGCAGGGAATCTATGAACGTCCAACTAATGAAAAACTGTTTTTT.

In this sample, this clonotype turned up many times. The rearrangement uses TRBV12-3 or TRBV12-4 and TRBJ1-5; D remains ambiguous. This CDR3 comprises 14 residues. V lost 5 bases and J lost 0, with 8 bases in between. Here the CDR3 DNA reads TGTGCCAGCAGTCCCACAGTTAGCAATCAGCCCCAGCATTTT. Translated: CASSPTVSNQPQHF.

The table lists this clonotype with many counts. V is TRBV2 and J is TRBJ1-5; D not certain. The CDR3 totals 15 residues. The V end lost 3 bases, the J end lost 0 bases, and 9 bases lay between the germline ends. The germline CDR1 and CDR2 sequences are SNHLY and FYNNEI. The CDR3: CASSDPVNSNQPQHF. The CDR3 DNA sequence: TGTGCCAGCAGTGACCCAGTTAATAGCAATCAGCCCCAGCATTTT.